This T cell receptor beta chain was identified during a study of blood T cell repertoires in COVID-19. The CDR3 loop spans 13 amino acids. V was pared by 8 bases and J by 8 bases, with 18 bases between. The germline CDR1 and CDR2 sequences are MNHNY and SVGAGI (reference sequence). The method was immunoSEQ multiplex PCR; TCRdb's version includes in-frame clones alone and lacks a portion of them. Among 30,000 or so clones listed, roughly 87% were seen once. Only one count was recorded for this clone. The V and J genes are TRBV6-6 and TRBJ1-2; no clear D gene. The receptor's source is a man aged 60 to 75 with active COVID-19. The sequencing sample was made of peripheral blood. The CDR3 nucleotides read TGTGCCAGCGGCCCCCCCCCGGGGTACGGCTACACCTTC. It codes for CASGPPPGYGYTF.